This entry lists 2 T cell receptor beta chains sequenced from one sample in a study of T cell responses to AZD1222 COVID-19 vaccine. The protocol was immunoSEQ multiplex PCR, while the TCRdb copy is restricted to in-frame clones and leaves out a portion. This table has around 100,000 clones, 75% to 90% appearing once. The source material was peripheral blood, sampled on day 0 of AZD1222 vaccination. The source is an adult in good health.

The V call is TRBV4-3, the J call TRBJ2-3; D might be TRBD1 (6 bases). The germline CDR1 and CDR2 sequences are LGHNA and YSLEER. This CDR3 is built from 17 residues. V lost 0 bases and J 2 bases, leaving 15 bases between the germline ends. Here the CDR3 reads CASSQDAPDRNTDTQYF. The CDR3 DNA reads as TGCGCCAGCAGCCAAGACGCCCCCGACAGGAACACAGATACGCAGTATTTT.

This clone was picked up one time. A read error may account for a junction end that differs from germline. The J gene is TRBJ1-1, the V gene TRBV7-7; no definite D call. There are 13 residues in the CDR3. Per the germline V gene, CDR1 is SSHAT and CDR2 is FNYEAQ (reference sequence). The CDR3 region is CASSLLESTEAFF. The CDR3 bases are TGTGCTAGCAGCTTACTAGAGAGCACTGAAGCTTTCTTT.